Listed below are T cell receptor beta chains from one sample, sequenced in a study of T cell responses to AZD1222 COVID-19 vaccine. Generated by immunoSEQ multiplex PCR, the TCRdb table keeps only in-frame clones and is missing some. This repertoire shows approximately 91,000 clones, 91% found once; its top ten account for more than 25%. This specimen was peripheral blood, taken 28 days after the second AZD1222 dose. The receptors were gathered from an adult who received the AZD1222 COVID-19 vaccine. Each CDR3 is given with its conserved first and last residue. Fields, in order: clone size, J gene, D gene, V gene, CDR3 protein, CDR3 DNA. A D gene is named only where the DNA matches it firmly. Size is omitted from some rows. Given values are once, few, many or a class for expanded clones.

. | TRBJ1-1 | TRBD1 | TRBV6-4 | CASSPGGGGTEAFF | TGTGCCAGCAGCCCAGGGGGAGGTGGCACTGAAGCTTTCTTT
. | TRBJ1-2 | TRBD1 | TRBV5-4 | CASSAEGATNYGYTF | TGTGCCAGCAGCGCCGAGGGGGCGACTAACTATGGCTACACCTTC
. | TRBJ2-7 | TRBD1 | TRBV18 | CASLSRQGSSYEQYF | TGTGCCAGCTTATCCAGACAGGGAAGCTCCTACGAGCAGTACTTC
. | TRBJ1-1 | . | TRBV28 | CASIRPMNTEAFF | TGTGCCAGCATCCGGCCGATGAACACTGAAGCTTTCTTT
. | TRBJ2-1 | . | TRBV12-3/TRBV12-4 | CASSLGRSEQFF | TGTGCCAGCAGTTTAGGTCGGAGTGAGCAGTTCTTC
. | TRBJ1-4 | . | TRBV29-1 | CSVEQEKLFF | TGCAGCGTTGAACAGGAAAAACTGTTTTTT
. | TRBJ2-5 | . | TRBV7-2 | CASSLAGPRETQYF | TGTGCCAGCAGCTTAGCAGGGCCGAGGGAGACCCAGTACTTC
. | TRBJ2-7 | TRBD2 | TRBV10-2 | CASRDGTSSYEQYF | TGCGCCAGCAGAGACGGGACTAGCTCCTACGAGCAGTACTTC
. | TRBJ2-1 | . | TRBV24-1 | CATSDGGNNEQFF | TGTGCCACCAGTGATGGAGGTAACAATGAGCAGTTCTTC
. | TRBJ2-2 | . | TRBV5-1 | CASSAVTGITGELFF | TGCGCCAGCAGCGCGGTGACAGGAATCACCGGGGAGCTGTTTTTT
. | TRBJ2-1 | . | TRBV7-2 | CASSLESRMRNEQFF | TGTGCCAGCAGCTTAGAAAGCAGAATGAGGAATGAGCAGTTCTTC
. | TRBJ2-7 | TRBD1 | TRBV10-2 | CASSDGTGYEQYF | TGCGCCAGCAGTGATGGGACAGGCTACGAGCAGTACTTC
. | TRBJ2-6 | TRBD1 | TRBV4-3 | CASSQGQGAGGANVLTF | TGCGCCAGCAGCCAGGGACAGGGGGCTGGTGGGGCCAACGTCCTGACTTTC
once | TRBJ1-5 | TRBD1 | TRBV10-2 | CASSPGPGGTYYQPQHF | TGCGCCAGCAGTCCGGGGCCAGGGGGCACTTATTATCAGCCCCAGCATTTT
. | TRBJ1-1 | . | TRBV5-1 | CASSLGAGREAFF | TGCGCCAGCAGCTTGGGCGCCGGACGAGAAGCTTTCTTT
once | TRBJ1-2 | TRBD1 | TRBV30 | CAWSATGVNGYTF | TGTGCCTGGAGTGCGACAGGGGTTAATGGCTACACCTTC
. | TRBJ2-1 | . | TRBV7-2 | CASSVLARGDADEQFF | TGTGCCAGCAGCGTTCTTGCTAGGGGGGACGCCGATGAGCAGTTCTTC
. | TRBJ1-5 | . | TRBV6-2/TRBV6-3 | CASSYVGLNQPQHF | TGTGCCAGCAGCTATGTGGGTTTGAATCAGCCCCAGCATTTT
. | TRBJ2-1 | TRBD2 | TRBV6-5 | CASSSPGLAANEQFF | TGTGCCAGCAGTTCCCCGGGACTAGCGGCGAATGAGCAGTTCTTC
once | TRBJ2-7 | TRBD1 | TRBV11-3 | CASSRSGQAYEQYF | TGTGCCAGCAGCCGCTCGGGACAGGCCTACGAGCAGTACTTC
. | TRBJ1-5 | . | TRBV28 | CASSSPTAGNQPQHF | TGTGCCAGCAGTTCCCCCACGGCAGGCAATCAGCCCCAGCATTTT
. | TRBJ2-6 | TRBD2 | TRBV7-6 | CASSLAPWTSGPDSGANVLTF | TGTGCCAGCAGCTTAGCGCCCTGGACTAGCGGGCCCGACTCTGGGGCCAACGTCCTGACTTTC
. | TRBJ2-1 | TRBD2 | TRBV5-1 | CASSLEGLAGYNEQFF | TGCGCCAGCAGCTTGGAAGGTCTAGCGGGTTACAATGAGCAGTTCTTC